Below are 20 T cell receptor beta chains sequenced from a single sample in a study of beta chain features in type 1 diabetes. The authors reverse transcribed all of the isolated RNA, so sequencing captured expressed TCRB transcripts. Assay: immunoSEQ multiplex PCR; the TCRdb copy retains only in-frame clones and omits some. The sample lists 860,000 or so clones; about a sixth were seen once. Material for sequencing was naive CD4+ T cells from blood. These TCRs come from a woman aged 18-29 years in good health.

This clone occurred a few times. This CDR3 is also generated by other DNA sequences in the sample. The chain combines TRBV15 with TRBJ2-7; no reliable D call. Germline CDR1 and CDR2: LNHNV and YYDKDF (reference sequence). The CDR3 totals 13 residues. Trimming took 0 bases from V and 1 from J, leaving 4 bases between them. CDR3 region: CATSRDSSYEQYF. CDR3 coding DNA: TGTGCCACCAGCAGAGATTCGTCCTACGAGCAGTACTTC. The full variable domain, its missing parts supplied by reference TRBV15 and TRBJ2-7, is DAMVIQNPRYQVTQFGKPVTLSCSQTLNHNVMYWYQQKSSQAPKLLFHYYDKDFNNEADTPDNFQSRRPNTSFCFLDIRSPGLGDTAMYLCATSRDSSYEQYFGPGTRLTVT.

There are a few counts of this clone. The same CDR3 can be traced to other DNA sequences in this sample. The chain couples TRBV7-9 to TRBJ1-1, with TRBD1 matching over 9 bases. There are 15 residues in the CDR3. Unmatched junction bases numbered 5, after V lost 3 bases and J lost 3 bases. In germline, CDR1 is SEHNR, CDR2 FQNEAQ (reference sequence). The CDR3 sequence is CASSLGQGLDTEAFF. For the CDR3, the DNA is TGTGCCAGCAGCTTGGGACAGGGTTTGGACACTGAAGCTTTCTTT.

J is TRBJ2-2 and V is TRBV11-1, with unresolved D. The CDR3 contains 15 residues. Germline-derived CDR1 and CDR2 are SGHAT and FQDESV (reference sequence). V was pared by 2 bases and J by 4 bases, with 11 bases between. The CDR3 is CASSLHGGPTGELFF. DNA for the CDR3: TGTGCCAGCAGCTTACATGGTGGCCCCACCGGGGAGCTGTTTTTT.

The J gene is TRBJ2-5, the V gene TRBV4-2, with 8 bases lining up with TRBD1. This CDR3 contains 15 residues. Germline trimming cut 5 bases from V and 5 bases from J; bases unmatched to any gene: 10. CDR1 and CDR2 (germline): LGHNA, YNFKEQ. DNA of the CDR3: TGTGCCAGCAGCTTGGAGGCAGGGGGCTTCGAGACCCAGTACTTC. It yields the protein CASSLEAGGFETQYF.

The chain employs TRBV2 and TRBJ2-3; maybe TRBD2 (5 bases). The CDR3 extends over 14 amino acids. Trimming took off 2 bases at V and 3 bases at J, with 9 bases between the two ends. In germline, CDR1 is SNHLY, CDR2 FYNNEI. In DNA, the CDR3 is TGTGCCAGCAGTGAAATGGGGAGTACAGATACGCAGTATTTT. Its protein product is CASSEMGSTDTQYF.

V gene TRBV9 combines with J gene TRBJ2-3, with D tentatively TRBD1 or TRBD2 (5 bases each). Per germline, CDR1 SGDLS and CDR2 YYNGEE. CDR3 length: 14 residues. The V and J ends lost 0 bases and 3 bases respectively, with 8 bases between them. CDR3 amino acids: CASSVAGTTDTQYF. The CDR3 bases are TGTGCCAGCAGCGTAGCTGGGACGACAGATACGCAGTATTTT.

J is TRBJ2-5 and V is TRBV7-9; 7 nucleotides align to TRBD2. Germline CDR1 and CDR2: SEHNR and FQNEAQ (reference sequence). The CDR3 is made up of 15 amino acids. J lost 5 bases, V lost 3 bases, and 9 bases had no gene match. The CDR3 sequence: CASSLVAGARETQYF. The CDR3 bases are TGTGCCAGCAGCTTGGTGGCGGGAGCACGGGAGACCCAGTACTTC.

The genes are TRBV2 and TRBJ2-1; 9 bases match TRBD1. Germline CDR1 and CDR2: SNHLY and FYNNEI. The CDR3 spans 15 residues. The junction had 8 bases not matched to a gene; V was cut back by 6 bases and J by 5 bases. The CDR3 DNA sequence: TGTGCCAGCAGAATGGGGACAGGGTATAACAATGAGCAGTTCTTC. It yields the protein CASRMGTGYNNEQFF.

The V call is TRBV7-2, the J call TRBJ2-1; D perhaps matches TRBD1 (6 bases). This CDR3 is built from 15 residues. From germline, CDR1 is SGHTA and CDR2 FQGNSA. The V gene lost 10 bases and the J gene lost 0 bases, with 16 bases spanning the gap. Written as DNA, the CDR3 is TGTGCCACCCAATTAGGGGGAAGCTCCTACAATGAGCAGTTCTTC. It specifies CATQLGGSSYNEQFF.

This sequence joins TRBV7-2 and TRBJ1-2, with TRBD1 identical over 10 bases. Losses at the gene ends were 6 bases for V and 4 bases for J; bases not matched to a gene: 11. This CDR3 is 16 amino acids long. CDR1 and CDR2 from the germline V gene are SGHTA and FQGNSA. CDR3 sequence: CASRPGTGALFYGYTF. As DNA, the CDR3 is TGTGCCAGCAGACCCGGGACAGGGGCCCTTTTCTATGGCTACACCTTC.

This clone has just a few counts. The J gene is TRBJ2-3, the V gene TRBV5-6, with TRBD2 as a possible D gene (7 bases). This CDR3 contains 15 residues. The germline CDR1 and CDR2 sequences are SGHDT and YYEEEE. Between the trimmed V and J ends, which lost 2 bases and 6 bases, there was a span of 16 bases. The CDR3 DNA follows: TGTGCCAGCAGCTTTCGTGGCGGGGGCATCGATACGCAGTATTTT. Its protein product is CASSFRGGGIDTQYF.

CDR3 residues: CASRAVGTEYF. In nucleotides, the CDR3 is TGTGCCAGCAGAGCTGTTGGGACTGAGTATTTT. The chain employs TRBV5-6 and TRBJ2-3; maybe TRBD2 (6 bases). With 5 bases removed from V and 13 bases from J, the gap between germline ends came to 14 bases. CDR1 SGHDT and CDR2 YYEEEE come from the germline V gene. The CDR3 runs 11 residues.

The genes are TRBV18 and TRBJ2-6, with D maybe TRBD2 (6 bases). Trimming took 6 bases from V and 0 from J, leaving 15 bases between them. The CDR3 extends over 17 amino acids. Germline assignment: CDR1 KGHSH and CDR2 LQKENI. The chain's CDR3 is CASSLGTFRSGANVLTF. The CDR3 bases are TGTGCCAGCTCGCTCGGGACTTTCCGCTCTGGGGCCAACGTCCTGACTTTC.

A few counts support this clone. The chain joins TRBV29-1 to TRBJ2-7; D possibly corresponds to TRBD2 (7 bases). V lost 6 bases, J lost 7 bases, and 16 bases lay in between. The CDR3 contains 12 residues. CDR1 and CDR2 from the germline V gene are SQVTM and ANQGSEA. CDR3 residues: CSVKGGAEEQYF. The CDR3 DNA sequence: TGCAGCGTCAAGGGGGGGGCTGAGGAGCAGTACTTC.

This clone was recorded a few times. The V call is TRBV2, the J call TRBJ2-1, with D possibly matching TRBD1 (6 bases). CDR3 length equals 13 residues. Trimming pared 5 bases from V and 10 bases from J, leaving 15 bases between. Germline V gives CDR1 SNHLY, CDR2 FYNNEI. The CDR3 DNA follows: TGTGCCAGCAGTCAGGTGGGGGCCGGGGAGCAGTTCTTC. This codes for CASSQVGAGEQFF.

This clone was recorded a few times. The chain carries TRBV27 and TRBJ2-2; D is ambiguous. Looked up from germline, CDR1 is MNHEY and CDR2 is SMNVEV (reference sequence). CDR3 length equals 13 residues. Trimming left V 5 bases short and J 2 bases short, with 6 bases between. The CDR3 sequence: CASSTPNTGELFF. CDR3 coding DNA: TGTGCCAGCAGTACACCTAACACCGGGGAGCTGTTTTTT.

The chain joins TRBV28 to TRBJ2-7; the D gene is possibly TRBD1 (6 bases). Germline CDR1 and CDR2: MDHEN and SYDVKM. The V and J ends lost 6 bases and 0 bases respectively, with 15 bases between them. The CDR3 has 15 residues. DNA of the CDR3: TGTGCCAGCAGCCTCGGGACACCAGTCTCCTACGAGCAGTACTTC. Residues: CASSLGTPVSYEQYF.

This sequence joins TRBV7-9 and TRBJ2-1; D is unclear. The CDR3 extends over 12 amino acids. V lost 2 bases to trimming and J lost 9 bases, with 8 bases between them. From germline, CDR1 is SEHNR and CDR2 FQNEAQ (reference sequence). Written as DNA, the CDR3 is TGTGCCAGCAGCTTAATATCCAGTGAGCAGTTCTTC. This translates into CASSLISSEQFF.

This clone was picked up a small number of times. This sample also contains other DNA sequences that code for the same CDR3. The V gene is TRBV19, the J gene TRBJ2-5, with D maybe TRBD2 (5 bases). Trimming cost V 2 bases and J 2 bases, with 9 bases left between them. Germline V lookup: CDR1 LNHDA, CDR2 SQIVND (reference sequence). The CDR3 length is 14 residues. The CDR3 sequence: CASSIRGGQETQYF. The CDR3 coding sequence is TGTGCCAGTAGTATACGTGGCGGGCAAGAGACCCAGTACTTC.

The chain combines TRBV7-9 with TRBJ1-2; 8 positions agree with TRBD1. The V gene's germline CDR1 is SEHNR and CDR2 FQNEAQ (reference sequence). The CDR3 length is 13 residues. Trimming removed 6 bases from V and 5 bases from J; junction bases left unmatched: 5. CDR3 nucleotides: TGTGCCAGCAGTTTAAGGACAGGGTATGGCTACACCTTC. Protein: CASSLRTGYGYTF.